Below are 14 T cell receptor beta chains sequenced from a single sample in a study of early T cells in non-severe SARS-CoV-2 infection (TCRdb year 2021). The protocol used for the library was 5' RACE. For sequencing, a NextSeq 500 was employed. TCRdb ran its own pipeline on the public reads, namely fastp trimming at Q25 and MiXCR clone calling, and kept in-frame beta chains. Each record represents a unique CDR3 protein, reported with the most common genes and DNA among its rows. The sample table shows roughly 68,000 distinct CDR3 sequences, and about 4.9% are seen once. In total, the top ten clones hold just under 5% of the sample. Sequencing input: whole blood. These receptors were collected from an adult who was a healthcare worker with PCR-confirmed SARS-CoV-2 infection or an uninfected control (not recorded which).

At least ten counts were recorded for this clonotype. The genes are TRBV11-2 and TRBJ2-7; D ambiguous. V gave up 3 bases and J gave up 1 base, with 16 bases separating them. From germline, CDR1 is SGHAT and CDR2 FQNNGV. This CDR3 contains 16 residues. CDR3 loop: CASSFPQGQRSYEQYF. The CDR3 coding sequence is TGTGCCAGCAGCTTCCCTCAAGGGCAGAGATCCTACGAGCAGTACTTC. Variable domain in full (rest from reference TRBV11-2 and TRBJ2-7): EAGVAQSPRYKIIEKRQSVAFWCNPISGHATLYWYQQILGQGPKLLIQFQNNGVVDDSQLPKDRFSAERLKGVDSTLKIQPAKLEDSAVYLCASSFPQGQRSYEQYFGPGTRLTVT.

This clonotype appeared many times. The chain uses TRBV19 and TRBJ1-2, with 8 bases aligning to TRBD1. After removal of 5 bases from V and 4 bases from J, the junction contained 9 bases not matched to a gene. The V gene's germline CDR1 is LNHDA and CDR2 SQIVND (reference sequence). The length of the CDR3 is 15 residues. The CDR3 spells CASSAPRDRSYGYTF. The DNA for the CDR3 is TGTGCCAGTAGTGCCCCTCGGGACAGGAGCTATGGCTACACCTTC.

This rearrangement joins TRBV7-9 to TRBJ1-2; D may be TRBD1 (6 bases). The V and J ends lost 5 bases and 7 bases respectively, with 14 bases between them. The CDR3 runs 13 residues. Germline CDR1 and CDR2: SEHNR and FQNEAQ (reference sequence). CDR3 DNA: TGTGCCAGCAGCACCCCCACAGGGTTTGGCTACACCTTC. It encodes CASSTPTGFGYTF.

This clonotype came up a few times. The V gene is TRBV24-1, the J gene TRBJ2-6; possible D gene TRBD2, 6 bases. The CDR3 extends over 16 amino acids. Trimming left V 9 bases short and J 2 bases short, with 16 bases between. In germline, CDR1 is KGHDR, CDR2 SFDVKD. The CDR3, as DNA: TGTGCCACCGGCTGGAGGGACGTAACTGGGGCCAACGTCCTGACTTTC. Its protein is CATGWRDVTGANVLTF.

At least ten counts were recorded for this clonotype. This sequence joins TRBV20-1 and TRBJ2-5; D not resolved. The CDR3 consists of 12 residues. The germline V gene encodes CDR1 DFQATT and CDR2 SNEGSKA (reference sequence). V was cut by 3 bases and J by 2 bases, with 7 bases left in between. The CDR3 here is CSASPQQETQYF. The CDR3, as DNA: TGCAGTGCTAGTCCCCAGCAAGAGACCCAGTACTTC.

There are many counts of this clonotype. The CDR3 sequence: CASSLARGDHEQYF. Written as DNA, the CDR3 is TGTGCCAGCAGCTTAGCCAGGGGGGACCACGAGCAGTACTTC. This chain joins TRBV11-2 and TRBJ2-7, with D perhaps matching TRBD1 (7 bases). Deletions cut 1 base from V and 5 bases from J, with 12 bases between. The CDR3 has 14 amino acids. From germline, CDR1 is SGHAT and CDR2 FQNNGV.

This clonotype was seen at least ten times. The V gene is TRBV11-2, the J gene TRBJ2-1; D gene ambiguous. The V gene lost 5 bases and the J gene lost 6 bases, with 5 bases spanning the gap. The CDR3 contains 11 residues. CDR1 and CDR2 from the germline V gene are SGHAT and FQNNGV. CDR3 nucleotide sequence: TGTGCCAGCAGCCCAACCAATGAGCAGTTCTTC. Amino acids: CASSPTNEQFF.

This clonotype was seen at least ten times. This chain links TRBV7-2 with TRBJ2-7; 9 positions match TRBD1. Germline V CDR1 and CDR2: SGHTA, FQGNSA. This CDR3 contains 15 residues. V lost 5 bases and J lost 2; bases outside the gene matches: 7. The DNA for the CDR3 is TGTGCCAGCAGCCCAGAAGGGACAGGGACCTACGAGCAGTACTTC. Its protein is CASSPEGTGTYEQYF.

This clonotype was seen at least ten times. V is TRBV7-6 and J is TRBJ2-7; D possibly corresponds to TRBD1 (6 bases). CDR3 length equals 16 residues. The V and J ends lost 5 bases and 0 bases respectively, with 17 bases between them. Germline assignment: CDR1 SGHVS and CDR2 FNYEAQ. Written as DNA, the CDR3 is TGTGCCAGCAGCCCCCGAGGGGGTCCACCCTCCTACGAGCAGTACTTC. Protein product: CASSPRGGPPSYEQYF.

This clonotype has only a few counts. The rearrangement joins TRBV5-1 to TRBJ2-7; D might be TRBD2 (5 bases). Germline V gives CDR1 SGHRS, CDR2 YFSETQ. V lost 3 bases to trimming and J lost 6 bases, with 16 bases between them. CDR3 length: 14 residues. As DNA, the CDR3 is TGCGCCAGCAGCTCCAGTCCCAACCGGGGCGAGCAGTACTTC. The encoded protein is CASSSSPNRGEQYF.

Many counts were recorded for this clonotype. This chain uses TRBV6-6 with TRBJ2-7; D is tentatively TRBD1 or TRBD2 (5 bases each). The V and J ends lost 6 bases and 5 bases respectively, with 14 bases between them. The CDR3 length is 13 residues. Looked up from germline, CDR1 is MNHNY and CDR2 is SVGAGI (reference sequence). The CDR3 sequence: CASSLRGPHEQYF. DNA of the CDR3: TGTGCCAGCAGCCTAAGGGGACCCCACGAGCAGTACTTC.

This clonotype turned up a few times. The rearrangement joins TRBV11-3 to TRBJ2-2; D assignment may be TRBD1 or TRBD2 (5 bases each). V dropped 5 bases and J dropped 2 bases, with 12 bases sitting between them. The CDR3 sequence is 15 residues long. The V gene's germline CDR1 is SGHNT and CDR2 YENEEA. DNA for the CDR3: TGTGCCAGCAGCCCTGAGGGGCAAAACACCGGGGAGCTGTTTTTT. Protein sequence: CASSPEGQNTGELFF.

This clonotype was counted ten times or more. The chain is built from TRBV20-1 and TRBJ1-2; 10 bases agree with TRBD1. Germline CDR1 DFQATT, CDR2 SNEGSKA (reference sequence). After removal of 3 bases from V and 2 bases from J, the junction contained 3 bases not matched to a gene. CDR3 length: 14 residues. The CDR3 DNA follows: TGCAGTGCTAGGCGACAGGGGGCAAACTATGGCTACACCTTC. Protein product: CSARRQGANYGYTF.

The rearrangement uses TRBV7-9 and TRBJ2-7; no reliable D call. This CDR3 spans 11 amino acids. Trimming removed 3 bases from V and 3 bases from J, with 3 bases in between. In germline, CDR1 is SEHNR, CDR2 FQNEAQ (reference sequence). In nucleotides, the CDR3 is TGTGCCAGCAGCTTCGACTACGAGCAGTACTTC. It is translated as CASSFDYEQYF.